These T cell receptor beta chains were read from a single sample in a study of blood T cell repertoires in COVID-19. Data came from immunoSEQ multiplex PCR; TCRdb stores just in-frame clones and leaves some out. The data contain approximately 70,000 clones, around 90% of them singletons. The sample taken for sequencing was peripheral blood. These receptors were taken from a human donor with active COVID-19. The donor label of this sample is uncertain. The CDR3 runs from the conserved cysteine through the conserved F or W. The order of the fields is J gene, V gene, clone size, D gene, CDR3 DNA, CDR3 protein. A D gene is named only where the DNA matches it firmly. Expanded clones get a size class; other rows say once, few or many, or leave the size out.

TRBJ2-5 | TRBV24-1 | - | TRBD1 | TGTGCCACCAGTGTGGGACAGGGGTACCAAGAGACCCAGTACTTC | CATSVGQGYQETQYF
TRBJ1-4 | TRBV19 | - | TRBD1 | TGTGCCAGTAGTATCCGGGACAGTCCTAATGAAAAACTGTTTTTT | CASSIRDSPNEKLFF
TRBJ1-1 | TRBV4-1 | - | TRBD1 | TGCGCCAGCAGCACAAACCCTGAACGGACAGGGAACACTGAAGCTTTCTTT | CASSTNPERTGNTEAFF
TRBJ2-5 | TRBV9 | once | - | TGTGCCAGCAGCGTAAGGGGCAGCGTAGAGACCCAGTACTTC | CASSVRGSVETQYF
TRBJ2-2 | TRBV27 | - | - | TGTGCCAGCAGTTGGGGGCGATCAATAAACACCGGGGAGCTGTTTTTT | CASSWGRSINTGELFF
TRBJ1-2 | TRBV10-3 | - | TRBD1 | TGTGCCATCAGTGAGGGACAGGGGGCCCATGGCTACACCTTC | CAISEGQGAHGYTF
TRBJ2-5 | TRBV15 | - | TRBD1 | TGTGCCACCAGAATCAGACCGGGACAGCAAGAGACCCAGTACTTC | CATRIRPGQQETQYF
TRBJ2-7 | TRBV6-5 | few | TRBD2 | TGTGCCAGCAGTCCTAGGACTAGCGGGAGCTACGAGCAGTACTTC | CASSPRTSGSYEQYF
TRBJ1-5 | TRBV19 | few | - | TGTGCCAGTAGTCTACAGTCATATAGCAATCAGCCCCAGCATTTT | CASSLQSYSNQPQHF
TRBJ2-1 | TRBV18 | - | TRBD2 | TGTGCCAGCTCACCCCCGGGGGGGGCCGGGTACAATGAGCAGTTCTTC | CASSPPGGAGYNEQFF
TRBJ2-1 | TRBV19 | - | TRBD2 | TGTGCCAGTAGTATCCGGGAGGCGGGGAATGAGCAGTTCTTC | CASSIREAGNEQFF
TRBJ2-7 | TRBV10-3 | - | TRBD1 | TGTGCCATCCAAGATGGGGGACAGGGGGCGCAGGGCGAGCAGTACTTC | CAIQDGGQGAQGEQYF
TRBJ2-2 | TRBV11-2 | - | TRBD2 | TGTGCCAGCAGCCTCTTAGCGGGCACCGGGGAGCTGTTTTTT | CASSLLAGTGELFF
TRBJ2-2 | TRBV7-2 | - | TRBD2 | TGTGCCAGCGGGGCGGGAGTGAGCGGGGAGCTGTTTTTT | CASGAGVSGELFF
TRBJ2-5 | TRBV7-8 | - | - | TGTGCCAGCAGCTTAGTTAGCGACGGGGAGACCCAGTACTTC | CASSLVSDGETQYF
TRBJ2-7 | TRBV28 | few | TRBD1 | TGTGCCAGCAGTGGATACAGGGGGCGCGAGCAGTACTTC | CASSGYRGREQYF
TRBJ2-1 | TRBV27 | - | TRBD1 | TGTGCCAGCAGTTCCATCTCCGGGACAGGGATCTACAATGAGCAGTTCTTC | CASSSISGTGIYNEQFF
TRBJ2-7 | TRBV13 | - | TRBD1 | TGTGCCAGCAGCTTAGGCACCGACAGGGGCCGCGAGCAGTACTTC | CASSLGTDRGREQYF
TRBJ2-3 | TRBV6-2/TRBV6-3 | - | - | TGTGCCAGCAGTTTCCTGTTTGGCACAGATACGCAGTATTTT | CASSFLFGTDTQYF
TRBJ2-5 | TRBV20-1 | - | - | TGCAGTGCTAGTTCCGCATCAGAAGAGACCCAGTACTTC | CSASSASEETQYF
TRBJ1-1 | TRBV6-6 | - | TRBD1 | TGTGCCAGCGAGGACAGGGGGCCGGGGACTGAAGCTTTCTTT | CASEDRGPGTEAFF
TRBJ2-1 | TRBV2 | - | TRBD2 | TGTGCCAGCAGTGTTAGGACTAGCGGGAGGGCCAATGAGCAGTTCTTC | CASSVRTSGRANEQFF